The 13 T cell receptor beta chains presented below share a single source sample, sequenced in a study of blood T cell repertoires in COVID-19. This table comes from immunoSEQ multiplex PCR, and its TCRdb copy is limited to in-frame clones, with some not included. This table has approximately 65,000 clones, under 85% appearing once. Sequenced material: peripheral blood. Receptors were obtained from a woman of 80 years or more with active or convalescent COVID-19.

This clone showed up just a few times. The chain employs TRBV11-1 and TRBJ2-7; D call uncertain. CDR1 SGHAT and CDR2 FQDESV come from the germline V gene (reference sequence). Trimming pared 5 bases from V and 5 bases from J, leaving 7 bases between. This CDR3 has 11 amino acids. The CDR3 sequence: CASSHFNEQYF. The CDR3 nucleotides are TGTGCCAGCAGCCACTTTAACGAGCAGTACTTC.

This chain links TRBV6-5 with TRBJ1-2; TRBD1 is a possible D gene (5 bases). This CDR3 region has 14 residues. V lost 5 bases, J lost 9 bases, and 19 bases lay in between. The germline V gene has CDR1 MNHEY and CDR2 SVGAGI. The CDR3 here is CASSRLDSLSSYTF. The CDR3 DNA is TGTGCCAGCAGTCGCCTAGACAGCCTAAGTAGCTACACCTTC.

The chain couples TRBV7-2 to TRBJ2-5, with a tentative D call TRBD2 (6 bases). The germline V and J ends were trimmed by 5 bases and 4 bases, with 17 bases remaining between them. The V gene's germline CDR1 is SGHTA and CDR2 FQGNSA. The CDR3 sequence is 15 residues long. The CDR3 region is CASSARAGFGETQYF. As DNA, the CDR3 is TGTGCCAGCAGCGCCCGGGCGGGGTTCGGAGAGACCCAGTACTTC.

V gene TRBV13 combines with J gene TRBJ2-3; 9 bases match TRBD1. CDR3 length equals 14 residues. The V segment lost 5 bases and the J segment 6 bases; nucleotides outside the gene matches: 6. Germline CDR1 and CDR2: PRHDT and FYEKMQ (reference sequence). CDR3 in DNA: TGTGCCAGCAGCCCAGACAGGGGGAGGGATACGCAGTATTTT. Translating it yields CASSPDRGRDTQYF.

The CDR3: CASSLRDRVNTGELFF. CDR3 nucleotide sequence: TGCGCCAGCAGCCTTCGGGACAGGGTGAACACCGGGGAGCTGTTTTTT. The chain couples TRBV5-1 to TRBJ2-2, with 9 bases fitting TRBD1. The CDR3 contains 16 residues. Looked up from germline, CDR1 is SGHRS and CDR2 is YFSETQ. V lost 4 bases, J lost 1 base, and 5 bases stayed unmatched.

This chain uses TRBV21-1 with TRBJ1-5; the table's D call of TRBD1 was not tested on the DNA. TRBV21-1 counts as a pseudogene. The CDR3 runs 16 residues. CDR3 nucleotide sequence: TGTGCCAGCAGCCCAGGGACAGGCCTTAGCAATCAGCCCCAGCATTTT. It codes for CASSPGTGLSNQPQHF.

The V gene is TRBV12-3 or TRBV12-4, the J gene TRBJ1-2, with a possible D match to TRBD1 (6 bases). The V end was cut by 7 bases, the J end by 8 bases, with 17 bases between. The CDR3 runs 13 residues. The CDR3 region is CASNNNRVGGYTF. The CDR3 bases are TGTGCCAGCAACAATAACAGGGTAGGGGGCTACACCTTC.

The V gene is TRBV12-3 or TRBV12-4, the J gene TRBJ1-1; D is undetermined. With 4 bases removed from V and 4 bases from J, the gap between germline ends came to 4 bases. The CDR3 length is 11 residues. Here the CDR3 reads CASSSFTEAFF. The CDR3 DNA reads TGTGCCAGCAGTTCTTTCACTGAAGCTTTCTTT.

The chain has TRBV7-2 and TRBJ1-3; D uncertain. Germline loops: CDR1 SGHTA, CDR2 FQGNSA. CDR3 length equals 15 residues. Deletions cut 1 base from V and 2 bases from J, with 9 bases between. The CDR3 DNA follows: TGTGCCAGCAGCTTAGTAGCTTTCCCTGGAAACACCATATATTTT. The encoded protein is CASSLVAFPGNTIYF.

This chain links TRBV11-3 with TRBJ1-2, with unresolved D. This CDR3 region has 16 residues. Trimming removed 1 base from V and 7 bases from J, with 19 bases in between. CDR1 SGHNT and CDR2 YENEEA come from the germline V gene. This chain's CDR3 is CASSLGEAGGFGGYTF. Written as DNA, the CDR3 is TGTGCCAGCAGCTTAGGAGAGGCTGGCGGGTTCGGTGGCTACACCTTC.

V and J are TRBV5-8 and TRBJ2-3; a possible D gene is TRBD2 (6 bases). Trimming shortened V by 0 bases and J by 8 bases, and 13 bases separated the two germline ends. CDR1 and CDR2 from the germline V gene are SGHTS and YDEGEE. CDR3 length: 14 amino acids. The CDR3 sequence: CASSLGDSPSTQYF. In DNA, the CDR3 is TGTGCCAGCAGCTTGGGGGACTCTCCCAGTACGCAGTATTTT.

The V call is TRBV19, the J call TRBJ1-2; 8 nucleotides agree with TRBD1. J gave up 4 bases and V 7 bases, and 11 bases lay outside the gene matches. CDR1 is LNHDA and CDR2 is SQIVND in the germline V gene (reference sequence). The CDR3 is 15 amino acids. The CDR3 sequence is CASTTQGVLVYGYTF. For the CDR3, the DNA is TGTGCCAGTACCACACAGGGGGTTCTAGTCTATGGCTACACCTTC.

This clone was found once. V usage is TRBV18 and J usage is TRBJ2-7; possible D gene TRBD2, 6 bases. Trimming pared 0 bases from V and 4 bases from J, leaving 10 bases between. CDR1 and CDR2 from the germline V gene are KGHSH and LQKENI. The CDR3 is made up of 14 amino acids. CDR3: CASSPPPTSYEQYF. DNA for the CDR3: TGTGCCAGCTCACCACCTCCGACTAGTTACGAGCAGTACTTC.